The present entry profiles one T cell receptor beta chain with its context. Its target is unknown. Trimming shortened V by 5 bases and J by 2 bases, and 12 bases separated the two germline ends. Germline V gene data show CDR1 as SGHTA and CDR2 as FQGNSA. This CDR3 has 15 residues. TCRdb passed the 5' RACE reads through MiXCR, listing each CDR3 protein once. This sample yields 610,000 or so distinct CDR3 sequences, of which 12% are seen a single time; more than 13% belongs to the top ten. This specimen belongs to a study of T cells after yellow fever vaccination. General study findings and limits: Across the CD4 and CD8 compartments, a small share of clonotypes was present in both.

The sequence was obtained from a young man who received the YFV17D yellow fever vaccine. The sample here was PBMCs, taken on the day of the yellow fever booster vaccination. This chain connects TRBV7-2 to TRBJ1-4; TRBD1 is a possible D gene (5 bases). CDR3 coding DNA: TGTGCCAGCAGCAAATCACAGGTCACTAATGAAAAACTGTTTTTT. It codes for CASSKSQVTNEKLFF.